The 10 T cell receptor beta chains below all came from one sample that was sequenced in a study of blood T cell repertoires in COVID-19. Sequencing was performed with immunoSEQ multiplex PCR; in TCRdb, only in-frame clones are kept and a portion is missing. The sample shows some 200,000 clones, around four fifths of them seen only once. Sequenced: peripheral blood. These receptors were obtained from a man aged 25-45 years with active or convalescent COVID-19.

The chain is built from TRBV12-5 and TRBJ2-7; 7 nucleotides agree with TRBD2. With V trimmed by 3 bases and J by 3 bases, 2 bases remained unmatched. Germline assignment: CDR1 LGHNT and CDR2 FRNRAP. The CDR3 is 13 amino acids. The CDR3 DNA sequence: TGTGCTAGTGGTTTTGGGGAGGGCTACGAGCAGTACTTC. Translation gives CASGFGEGYEQYF.

The genes are TRBV19 and TRBJ2-7; 8 nucleotides line up with TRBD1. There are 15 residues in the CDR3. Germline V lookup: CDR1 LNHDA, CDR2 SQIVND (reference sequence). J lost 5 bases, V lost 5 bases, and 11 bases had no gene match. CDR3 bases: TGTGCCAGTAGTCCAGACAGGGGTCAAGTCAACGAGCAGTACTTC. This translates into CASSPDRGQVNEQYF.

This chain links TRBV5-4 with TRBJ2-1; D is undetermined. The CDR3 consists of 14 residues. From germline, CDR1 is SGHNT and CDR2 YYREEE (reference sequence). Trimming took off 2 bases at V and 2 bases at J, with 8 bases between the two ends. CDR3 DNA: TGTGCCAGCAGCTTAACAACCCCCTACAATGAGCAGTTCTTC. Translating it yields CASSLTTPYNEQFF.

This chain joins TRBV7-9 and TRBJ1-2; 7 bases match TRBD1. Looked up from germline, CDR1 is SEHNR and CDR2 is FQNEAQ (reference sequence). CDR3 length: 15 amino acids. V was pared by 3 bases and J by 0 bases, with 4 bases of the junction left unmatched. The CDR3 reads CASSLGQIANYGYTF. CDR3 in DNA: TGTGCCAGCAGCTTGGGACAGATAGCTAACTATGGCTACACCTTC.

The CDR3 sequence is CASSPGQGERETQYF. The CDR3 DNA follows: TGCGCCAGCAGCCCCGGACAGGGAGAGCGAGAGACCCAGTACTTC. The chain joins TRBV4-1 to TRBJ2-5; 8 bases agree with TRBD1. This CDR3 is built from 15 residues. V gave up 4 bases and J gave up 4 bases; unmatched junction bases: 8. Germline values: CDR1 MGHRA, CDR2 YSYEKL.

The V gene is TRBV19, the J gene TRBJ1-6, with D unresolved. V lost 6 bases and J 5 bases, leaving 14 bases between the germline ends. CDR3 length: 15 residues. The germline V gene has CDR1 LNHDA and CDR2 SQIVND (reference sequence). The CDR3 loop is CASRDSGPHNSPLHF. DNA for the CDR3: TGTGCCAGTAGGGACTCCGGGCCGCATAATTCACCCCTCCACTTT.

The rearrangement uses TRBV14 and TRBJ1-4; TRBD1 matches 8 bases. Per the germline V gene, CDR1 is SGHDN and CDR2 is FVKESK. V shed 0 bases and J 8 bases; nucleotides not matched to a gene: 5. This CDR3 has 15 residues. CDR3 DNA sequence: TGTGCCAGCAGCCAAGACAGGGGGCGCCCGGAAAAACTGTTTTTT. It is translated as CASSQDRGRPEKLFF. Filled out from reference TRBV14 and TRBJ1-4, the complete variable domain reads EAGVTQFPSHSVIEKGQTVTLRCDPISGHDNLYWYRRVMGKEIKFLLHFVKESKQDESGMPNNRFLAERTGGTYSTLKVQPAELEDSGVYFCASSQDRGRPEKLFFGSGTQLSVL.

CDR3 DNA sequence: TGTGCCAGAAGGCGGGAGAGCACAGATACGCAGTATTTT. Protein product: CARRRESTDTQYF. The chain recombines TRBV30 with TRBJ2-3, with 7 bases that match TRBD2. V was pared by 8 bases and J by 0 bases, with 5 bases of the junction left unmatched. The CDR3 has 13 amino acids. The germline gives CDR1 GTSNPN, CDR2 SVGIG (reference sequence).

The rearrangement links TRBV7-9 to TRBJ2-1, with TRBD1 as a possible D gene (6 bases). Trimming cost V 5 bases and J 10 bases, with 21 bases left between them. Germline CDR1 SEHNR, CDR2 FQNEAQ (reference sequence). The CDR3 is made up of 15 amino acids. The CDR3 nucleotides are TGTGCCAGCAGCCTTACAGGGCCCCTCCTTGAGGAGCAGTTCTTC. Amino acids: CASSLTGPLLEEQFF.

CDR3 nucleotides: TGCGCCAGCAGCGGGGACAGAGGGAAACTGTTTTTT. Amino acid sequence: CASSGDRGKLFF. The chain is built from TRBV5-1 and TRBJ1-4; 7 positions agree with TRBD1. V shed 4 bases and J 11 bases; nucleotides not matched to a gene: 5. The CDR3 sequence is 12 residues long. Looked up from germline, CDR1 is SGHRS and CDR2 is YFSETQ.